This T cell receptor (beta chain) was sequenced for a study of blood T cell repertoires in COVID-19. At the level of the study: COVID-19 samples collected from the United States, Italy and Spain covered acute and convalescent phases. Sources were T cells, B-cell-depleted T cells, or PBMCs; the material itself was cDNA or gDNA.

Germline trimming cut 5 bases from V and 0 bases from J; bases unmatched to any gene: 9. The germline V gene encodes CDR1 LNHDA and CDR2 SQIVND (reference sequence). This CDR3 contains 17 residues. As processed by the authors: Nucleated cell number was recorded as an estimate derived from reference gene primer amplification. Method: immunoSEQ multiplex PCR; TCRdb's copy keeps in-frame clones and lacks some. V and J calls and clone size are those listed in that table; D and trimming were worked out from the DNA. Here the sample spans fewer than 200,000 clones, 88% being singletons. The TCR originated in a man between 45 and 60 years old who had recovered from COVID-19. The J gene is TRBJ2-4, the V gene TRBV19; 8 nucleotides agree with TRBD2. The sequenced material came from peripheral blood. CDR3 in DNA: TGTGCCAGTAGTCATTTCAATCGGGGGGGAGCCAAAAACATTCAGTACTTC. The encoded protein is CASSHFNRGGAKNIQYF.